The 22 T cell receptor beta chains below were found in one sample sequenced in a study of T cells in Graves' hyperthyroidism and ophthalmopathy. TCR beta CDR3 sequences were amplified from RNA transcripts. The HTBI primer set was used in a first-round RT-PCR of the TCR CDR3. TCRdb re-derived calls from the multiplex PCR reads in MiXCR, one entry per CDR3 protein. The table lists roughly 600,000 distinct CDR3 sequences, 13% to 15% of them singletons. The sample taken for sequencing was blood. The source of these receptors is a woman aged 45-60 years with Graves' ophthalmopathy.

CDR3 protein: CASSQGTGPQETQYF. CDR3 bases: TGTGCCAGCAGCCAGGGGACAGGGCCTCAAGAGACCCAGTACTTC. This chain joins TRBV5-5 and TRBJ2-5; 9 nucleotides match TRBD1. The CDR3 covers 15 residues. Trimming took 4 bases from V and 2 from J; bases not matched to a gene: 6. Germline CDR1 reads SGHKS; CDR2 reads YYEKEE (reference sequence).

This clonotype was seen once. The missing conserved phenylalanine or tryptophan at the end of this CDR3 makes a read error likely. CDR3 residues: CASRGLAGGPDTGELFS. The CDR3 DNA sequence: TGTGCCAGCAGGGGACTAGCGGGAGGACCGGACACCGGGGAGCTGTTTTCT. V is TRBV4-2 and J is TRBJ2-2; 15 bases line up with TRBD2. The germline CDR1 and CDR2 sequences are LGHNA and YNFKEQ. The CDR3 has 17 residues. Trimming at V came to 6 bases and at J to 3 bases, leaving 5 bases not matched to a gene.

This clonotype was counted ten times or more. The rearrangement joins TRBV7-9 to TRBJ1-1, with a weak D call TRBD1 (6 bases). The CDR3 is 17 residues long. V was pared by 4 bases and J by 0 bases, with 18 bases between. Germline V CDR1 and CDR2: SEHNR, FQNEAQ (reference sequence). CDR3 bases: TGTGCCAGCAGCTCCAACCTACGGACAGCCATGAACACTGAAGCTTTCTTT. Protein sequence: CASSSNLRTAMNTEAFF.

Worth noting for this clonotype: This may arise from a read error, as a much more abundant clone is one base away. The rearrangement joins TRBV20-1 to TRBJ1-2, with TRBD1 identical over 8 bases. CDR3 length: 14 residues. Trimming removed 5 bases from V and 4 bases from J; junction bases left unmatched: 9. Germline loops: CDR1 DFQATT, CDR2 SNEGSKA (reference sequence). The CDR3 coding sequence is TGCAGTGCTGGACGGACAGGGTCGGTCTATGGCTACACCTTC. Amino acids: CSAGRTGSVYGYTF.

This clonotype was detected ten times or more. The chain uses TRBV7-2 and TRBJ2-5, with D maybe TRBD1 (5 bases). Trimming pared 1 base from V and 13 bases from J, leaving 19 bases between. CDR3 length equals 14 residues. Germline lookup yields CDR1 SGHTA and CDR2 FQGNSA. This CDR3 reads CASSLGSQGWLRYF. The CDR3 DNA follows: TGTGCCAGCAGCTTAGGGAGTCAGGGATGGCTTCGGTACTTC.

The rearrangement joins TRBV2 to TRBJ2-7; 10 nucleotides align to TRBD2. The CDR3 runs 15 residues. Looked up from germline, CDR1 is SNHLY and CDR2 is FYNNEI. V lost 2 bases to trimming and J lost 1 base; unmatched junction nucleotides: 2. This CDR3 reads CASSELAGVSYEQYF. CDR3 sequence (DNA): TGTGCCAGCAGTGAACTAGCGGGGGTATCCTACGAGCAGTACTTC.

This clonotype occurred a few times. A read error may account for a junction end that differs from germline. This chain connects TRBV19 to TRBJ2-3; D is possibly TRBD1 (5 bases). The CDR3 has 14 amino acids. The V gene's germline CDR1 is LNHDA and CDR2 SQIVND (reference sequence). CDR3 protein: CASSIGTATGTQYF. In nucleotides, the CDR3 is TGTGCCAGTAGTATAGGAACAGCCACAGGTACGCAGTATTTT.

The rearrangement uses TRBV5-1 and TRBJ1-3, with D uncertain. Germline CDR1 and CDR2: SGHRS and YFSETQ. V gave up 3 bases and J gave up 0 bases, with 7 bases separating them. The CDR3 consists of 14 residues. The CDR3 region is CASSSVSSGNTIYF. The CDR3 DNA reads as TGCGCCAGCAGCTCCGTGAGCTCTGGAAACACCATATATTTT. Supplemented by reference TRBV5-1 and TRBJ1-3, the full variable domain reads KAGVTQTPRYLIKTRGQQVTLSCSPISGHRSVSWYQQTPGQGLQFLFEYFSETQRNKGNFPGRFSGRQFSNSRSEMNVSTLELGDSALYLCASSSVSSGNTIYFGEGSWLTVV.

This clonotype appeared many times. The CDR3 spells CSASVGRGGRYNEQFF. For the CDR3, the DNA is TGCAGTGCTAGCGTCGGTCGGGGGGGCCGATACAATGAGCAGTTCTTC. V and J are TRBV20-1 and TRBJ2-1, with 8 nucleotides matching TRBD2. Trimming cost V 3 bases and J 4 bases; bases outside gene matches: 11. This CDR3 comprises 16 residues. The germline V gene encodes CDR1 DFQATT and CDR2 SNEGSKA (reference sequence).

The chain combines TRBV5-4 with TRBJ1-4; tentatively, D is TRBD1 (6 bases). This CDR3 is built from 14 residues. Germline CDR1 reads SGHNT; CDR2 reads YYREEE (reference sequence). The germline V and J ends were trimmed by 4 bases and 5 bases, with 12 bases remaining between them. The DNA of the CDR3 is TGTGCCAGCAGCCCCGGGACAAGAAATGAAAAACTGTTTTTT. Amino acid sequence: CASSPGTRNEKLFF. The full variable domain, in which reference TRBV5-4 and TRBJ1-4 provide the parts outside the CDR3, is ETGVTQSPTHLIKTRGQQVTLRCSSQSGHNTVSWYQQALGQGPQFIFQYYREEENGRGNFPPRFSGLQFPNYSSELNVNALELDDSALYLCASSPGTRNEKLFFGSGTQLSVL.

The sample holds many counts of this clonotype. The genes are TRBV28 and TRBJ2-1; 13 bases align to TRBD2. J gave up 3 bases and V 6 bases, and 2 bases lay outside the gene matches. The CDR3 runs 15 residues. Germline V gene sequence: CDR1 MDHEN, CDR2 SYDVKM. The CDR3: CASRGTSGIYNEQFF. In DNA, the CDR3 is TGTGCCAGCAGAGGGACTAGCGGGATCTACAATGAGCAGTTCTTC.

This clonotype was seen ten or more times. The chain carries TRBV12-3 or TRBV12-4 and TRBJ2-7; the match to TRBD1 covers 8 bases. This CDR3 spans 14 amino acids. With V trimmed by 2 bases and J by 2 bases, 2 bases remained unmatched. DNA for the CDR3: TGTGCCAGCAGTTTACTGGACAGGGCCTACGAGCAGTACTTC. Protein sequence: CASSLLDRAYEQYF.

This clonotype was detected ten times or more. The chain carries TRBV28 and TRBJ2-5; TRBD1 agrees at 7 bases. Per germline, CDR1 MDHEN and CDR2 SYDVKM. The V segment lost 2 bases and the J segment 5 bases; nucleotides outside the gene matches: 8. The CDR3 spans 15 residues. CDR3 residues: CASSLPLTGFETQYF. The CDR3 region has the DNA TGTGCCAGCAGTTTACCCCTGACAGGGTTTGAGACCCAGTACTTC.

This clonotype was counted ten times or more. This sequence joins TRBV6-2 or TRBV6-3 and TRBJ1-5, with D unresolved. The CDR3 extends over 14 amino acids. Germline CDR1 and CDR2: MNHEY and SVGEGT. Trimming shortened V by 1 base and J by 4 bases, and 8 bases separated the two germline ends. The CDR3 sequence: CASSYWAANQPQHF. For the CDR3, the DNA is TGTGCCAGCAGTTACTGGGCGGCAAATCAGCCCCAGCATTTT.

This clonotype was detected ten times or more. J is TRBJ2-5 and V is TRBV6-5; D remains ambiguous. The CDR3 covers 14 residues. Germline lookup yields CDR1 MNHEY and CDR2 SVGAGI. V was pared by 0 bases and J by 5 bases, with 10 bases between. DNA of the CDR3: TGTGCCAGCAGTTACTCACGGATCGGCGAGACCCAGTACTTC. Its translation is CASSYSRIGETQYF.

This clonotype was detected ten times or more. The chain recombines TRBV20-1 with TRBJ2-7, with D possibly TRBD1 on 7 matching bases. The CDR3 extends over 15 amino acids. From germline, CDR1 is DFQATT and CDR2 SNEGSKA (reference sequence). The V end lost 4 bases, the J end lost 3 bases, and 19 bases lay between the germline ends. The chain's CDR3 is CSATHWGGQDYEQYF. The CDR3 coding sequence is TGCAGTGCTACACATTGGGGAGGACAGGACTACGAGCAGTACTTC.

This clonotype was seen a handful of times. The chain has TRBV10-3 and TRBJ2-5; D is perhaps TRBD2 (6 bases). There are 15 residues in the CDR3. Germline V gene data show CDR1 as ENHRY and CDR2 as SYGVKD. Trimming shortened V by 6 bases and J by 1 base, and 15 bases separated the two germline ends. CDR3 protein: CAIRGGGEIQETQYF. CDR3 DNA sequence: TGTGCCATCAGGGGGGGAGGAGAAATCCAAGAGACCCAGTACTTC.

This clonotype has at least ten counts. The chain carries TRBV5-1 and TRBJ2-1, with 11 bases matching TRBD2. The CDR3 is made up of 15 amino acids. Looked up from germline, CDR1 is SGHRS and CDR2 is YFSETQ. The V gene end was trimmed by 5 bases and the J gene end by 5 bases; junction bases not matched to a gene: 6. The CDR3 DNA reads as TGCGCCAGCAGAATAGGGACTAGCGGTAACAATGAGCAGTTCTTC. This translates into CASRIGTSGNNEQFF.

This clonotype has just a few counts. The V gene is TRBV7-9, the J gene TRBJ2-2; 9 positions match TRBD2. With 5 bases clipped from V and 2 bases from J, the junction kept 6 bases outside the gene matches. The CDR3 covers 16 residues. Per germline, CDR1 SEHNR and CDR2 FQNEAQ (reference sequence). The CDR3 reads CASSLPSGVNTGELFF. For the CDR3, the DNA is TGTGCCAGCAGCCTACCTAGCGGGGTAAACACCGGGGAGCTGTTTTTT.

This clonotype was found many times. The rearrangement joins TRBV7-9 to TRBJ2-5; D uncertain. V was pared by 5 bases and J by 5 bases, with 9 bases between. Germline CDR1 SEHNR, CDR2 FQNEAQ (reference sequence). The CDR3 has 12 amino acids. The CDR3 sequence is CASSRPRETQYF. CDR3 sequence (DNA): TGTGCCAGCAGCCGACCAAGGGAGACCCAGTACTTC.

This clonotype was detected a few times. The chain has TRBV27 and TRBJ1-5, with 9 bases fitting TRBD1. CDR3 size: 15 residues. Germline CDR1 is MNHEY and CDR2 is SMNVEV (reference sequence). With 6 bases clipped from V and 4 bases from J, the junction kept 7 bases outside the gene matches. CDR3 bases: TGTGCCAGCAGGGGGGGACAGGGTAGTAATCAGCCCCAGCATTTT. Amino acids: CASRGGQGSNQPQHF.

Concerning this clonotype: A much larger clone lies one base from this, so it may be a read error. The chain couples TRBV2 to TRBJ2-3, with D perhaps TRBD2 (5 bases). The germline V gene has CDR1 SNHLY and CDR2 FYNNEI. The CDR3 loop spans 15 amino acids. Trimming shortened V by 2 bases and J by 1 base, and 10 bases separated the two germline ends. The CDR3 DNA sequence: TGTGCCAGCAGTGAATCAGTGAGGGGCACAGATACGCAGTATTTT. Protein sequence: CASSESVRGTDTQYF.